The 31 T cell receptor beta chains presented below share a single source sample, sequenced in a study of shared clonotypes between healthy human individuals. TCRdb keeps only in-frame clones here, not all; method: immunoSEQ multiplex PCR. The sample holds around 510,000 clones, around 78% seen once. The sequenced material came from PBMCs. The receptors were sampled from a middle-aged woman in good health. Some clones in this sample may be carry-over from other donors' samples.

This chain uses TRBV2 with TRBJ1-6; tentative D call: TRBD1 (5 bases). V gave up 4 bases and J gave up 7 bases, with 8 bases separating them. Germline V gives CDR1 SNHLY, CDR2 FYNNEI. This CDR3 comprises 13 residues. DNA of the CDR3: TGTGCCAGCAGTGGGGGCAAGAATTCACCCCTCCACTTT. Translation gives CASSGGKNSPLHF.

Note on this clone: One junction end disagrees with the germline gene, perhaps due to a read error. CDR3 region: CASSLAHTDAQYF. CDR3 sequence (DNA): TGTGCCAGCAGCTTAGCGCACACAGATGCGCAGTATTTT. The chain uses TRBV7-8 and TRBJ2-3; no definite D call. This CDR3 contains 13 residues. Germline CDR1 SGHVS, CDR2 FQNEAQ.

The rearrangement links TRBV29-1 to TRBJ2-7; possible D gene TRBD1, 7 bases. The V end lost 7 bases, the J end lost 4 bases, and 11 bases lay between the germline ends. CDR1 is SQVTM, CDR2 ANQGSEA, per germline. The CDR3 runs to 11 residues. CDR3 in DNA: TGCAGCGCCCAGGGGGGTTACGAGCAGTACTTC. Translation gives CSAQGGYEQYF.

This clone was seen a few times. V usage is TRBV19 and J usage is TRBJ2-7; weak D call: TRBD2 (6 bases). The CDR3 runs to 15 residues. V shed 3 bases and J shed 3 bases, with 15 bases lying between them. CDR1 and CDR2 (germline): LNHDA, SQIVND (reference sequence). DNA of the CDR3: TGTGCCAGTAGTATGTTTCTAGCGCCACTCTACGAGCAGTACTTC. Encoded protein: CASSMFLAPLYEQYF.

Of note for this clone: The sample holds other DNA sequences that translate to the same CDR3. The chain couples TRBV30 to TRBJ1-1; D is uncertain. The CDR3 length is 13 residues. Trimming removed 8 bases at V and 0 bases at J, with 13 bases between. Germline CDR1 is GTSNPN and CDR2 is SVGIG (reference sequence). The CDR3: CALLGPLNTEAFF. In DNA, the CDR3 is TGTGCCCTGCTCGGGCCTCTGAACACTGAAGCTTTCTTT.

This clone appeared a single time. The chain links TRBV19 to TRBJ2-1; 9 nucleotides line up with TRBD2. The germline V gene encodes CDR1 LNHDA and CDR2 SQIVND (reference sequence). Trimming cost V 9 bases and J 2 bases; bases outside gene matches: 8. The CDR3 sequence is 15 residues long. The CDR3 nucleotides read TGTGCCAGCAATTCCGGGACTAGCCCCTACAATGAGCAGTTCTTC. Translating it yields CASNSGTSPYNEQFF.

This chain connects TRBV5-8 to TRBJ2-3; D not resolved. The CDR3 covers 13 residues. Trimming pared 1 base from V and 7 bases from J, leaving 10 bases between. Per germline, CDR1 SGHTS and CDR2 YDEGEE. CDR3 region: CASSLTMGYTQYF. DNA for the CDR3: TGTGCCAGCAGCTTGACTATGGGATATACGCAGTATTTT.

This chain joins TRBV6-5 and TRBJ1-4, with unresolved D. In germline, CDR1 is MNHEY, CDR2 SVGAGI. The ends were cut back, 2 bases at V and 10 bases at J, with 17 bases in the middle. The CDR3 consists of 15 residues. The CDR3: CASSYPADGRGKLFF. In DNA, the CDR3 is TGTGCCAGCAGTTACCCCGCCGATGGTCGGGGAAAACTGTTTTTT.

V is TRBV2 and J is TRBJ1-5; D ambiguous. V lost 0 bases and J 9 bases, leaving 12 bases between the germline ends. CDR3 length equals 14 residues. Germline lookup yields CDR1 SNHLY and CDR2 FYNNEI. CDR3 DNA sequence: TGTGCCAGCAGTGAAGCGCTGCAGGCGGGGCCCCAGCATTTT. The encoded protein is CASSEALQAGPQHF. Full variable domain (rest looked up from reference TRBV2 and TRBJ1-5): EPEVTQTPSHQVTQMGQEVILRCVPISNHLYFYWYRQILGQKVEFLVSFYNNEISEKSEIFDDQFSVERPDGSNFTLKIRSTKLEDSAMYFCASSEALQAGPQHFGDGTRLSIL.

This chain joins TRBV6-1 and TRBJ1-2, with a possible D match to TRBD1 (6 bases). V was clipped by 0 bases and J by 6 bases, with 14 bases between them. The CDR3 covers 15 residues. Germline loops: CDR1 MNHNS, CDR2 SASEGT. The CDR3 DNA follows: TGTGCCAGCAGTGAAGCGGCCTCAGGGGTGGATGGCTACACCTTC. Amino acid sequence: CASSEAASGVDGYTF.

This clone was found a few times. The rearrangement joins TRBV7-9 to TRBJ1-2, with D hard to call. With 3 bases removed from V and 6 bases from J, the gap between germline ends came to 5 bases. Germline V lookup: CDR1 SEHNR, CDR2 FQNEAQ (reference sequence). The CDR3 sequence is 11 residues long. CDR3 in amino acids: CASSFLDGYTF. The CDR3 DNA reads TGTGCCAGCAGCTTTTTAGATGGCTACACCTTC.

This chain links TRBV19 with TRBJ2-2; D remains ambiguous. Germline CDR1 reads LNHDA; CDR2 reads SQIVND (reference sequence). The CDR3 spans 14 residues. V dropped 3 bases and J dropped 3 bases, with 8 bases sitting between them. The CDR3 bases are TGTGCCAGTAGTATTTCGTGGTACACCGGGGAGCTGTTTTTT. It specifies CASSISWYTGELFF.

The table lists this clone with a few counts. The V gene is TRBV27, the J gene TRBJ2-7; 9 bases agree with TRBD1. V lost 2 bases, J lost 2 bases, and 1 base stayed unmatched. The CDR3 has 14 residues. Germline-derived CDR1 and CDR2 are MNHEY and SMNVEV (reference sequence). The CDR3 reads CASSLRDRAYEQYF. The DNA of the CDR3 is TGTGCCAGCAGTTTAAGGGACAGGGCCTACGAGCAGTACTTC.

This clone was picked up one time. The chain uses TRBV2 and TRBJ2-2; tentatively, D is TRBD1 (5 bases). The V gene's germline CDR1 is SNHLY and CDR2 FYNNEI. Trimming pared 9 bases from V and 1 base from J, leaving 15 bases between. The CDR3 runs to 15 residues. The CDR3 region has the DNA TGTGCCAGTACGGTGGGGCAGGGGAACACCGGGGAGCTGTTTTTT. This sequence encodes CASTVGQGNTGELFF.

This sequence joins TRBV21-1 and TRBJ2-7; the D call of TRBD1 is as the table states it, not checked on the DNA. TRBV21-1 constitutes a pseudogene. This CDR3 contains 17 residues. The CDR3: CASSKVQKKTETYEQYF. CDR3 bases: TGTGCCAGCAGCAAAGTTCAAAAAAAGACAGAAACCTACGAGCAGTACTTC.

The rearrangement uses TRBV28 and TRBJ1-4, with D possibly TRBD1 on 6 matching bases. Germline CDR1 is MDHEN and CDR2 is SYDVKM. V dropped 4 bases and J dropped 3 bases, with 15 bases sitting between them. The CDR3 consists of 16 residues. CDR3 in DNA: TGTGCCAGCAGTTACCCTCTGGACAGAGCTAATGAAAAACTGTTTTTT. This sequence encodes CASSYPLDRANEKLFF.

This CDR3 is CASSMGPGGWEPQHF. The CDR3 DNA is TGTGCCAGTAGTATGGGTCCCGGGGGCTGGGAGCCCCAGCATTTT. The chain employs TRBV19 and TRBJ1-5; possible D gene TRBD1, 6 bases. Trimming shortened V by 3 bases and J by 8 bases, and 17 bases separated the two germline ends. This CDR3 contains 15 residues. CDR1 is LNHDA and CDR2 is SQIVND in the germline V gene (reference sequence).

On this clone: A much larger clone sits a single nucleotide away, making a read error possible. The chain combines TRBV2 with TRBJ2-5; D possibly corresponds to TRBD1 (5 bases). This CDR3 contains 13 residues. The V gene's germline CDR1 is SNHLY and CDR2 FYNNEI. In DNA form, the CDR3 reads TGTGCCAGCAGTGTAAACAGGCAAGAGACCCGGTACTTC. Amino acids: CASSVNRQETRYF.

The genes are TRBV6-1 and TRBJ2-5; D unresolved. This CDR3 has 13 residues. V gave up 4 bases and J gave up 2 bases, with 8 bases separating them. Per the germline V gene, CDR1 is MNHNS and CDR2 is SASEGT. Written as DNA, the CDR3 is TGTGCCAGCAGTGTGACACCTCAAGAGACCCAGTACTTC. It is translated as CASSVTPQETQYF.

The chain uses TRBV5-1 and TRBJ2-7; 9 nucleotides match TRBD2. The CDR3 covers 14 residues. V trimming: 1 base; J trimming: 4 bases; junction bases outside the gene matches: 3. Germline V gene sequence: CDR1 SGHRS, CDR2 YFSETQ. The CDR3 is CASSLTAGGYEQYF. For the CDR3, the DNA is TGCGCCAGCAGCTTGACAGCGGGAGGATACGAGCAGTACTTC.

The V call is TRBV19, the J call TRBJ1-2; D gene ambiguous. CDR1 is LNHDA and CDR2 is SQIVND in the germline V gene (reference sequence). The CDR3 is 14 residues long. The V end lost 3 bases, the J end lost 4 bases, and 12 bases lay between the germline ends. The CDR3 is CASSMTSDSYGYTF. The CDR3, as DNA: TGTGCCAGTAGTATGACCAGTGATTCCTATGGCTACACCTTC.

The rearrangement joins TRBV2 to TRBJ2-7, with a possible D match to TRBD2 (6 bases). Trimming cost V 4 bases and J 3 bases, with 13 bases left between them. In germline, CDR1 is SNHLY, CDR2 FYNNEI. The CDR3 sequence is 14 residues long. The DNA of the CDR3 is TGTGCCAGCAGTGCCCGGACTATCAGCTACGAGCAGTACTTC. It translates to CASSARTISYEQYF.

The chain carries TRBV28 and TRBJ2-5, with 7 nucleotides matching TRBD1. V lost 6 bases to trimming and J lost 4 bases; unmatched junction nucleotides: 5. Germline V CDR1 and CDR2: MDHEN, SYDVKM. The CDR3 covers 13 residues. The CDR3: CASRKNRGETQYF. The DNA for the CDR3 is TGTGCCAGCAGGAAAAACAGGGGAGAGACCCAGTACTTC.

In its sample, this clone was seen a few times. This chain joins TRBV23-1 and TRBJ1-5, with a possible D match to TRBD1 (5 bases). TRBV23-1 falls under the ORF class, with uncertain function. V was clipped by 1 base and J by 0 bases, with 7 bases between them. CDR3 length: 15 residues. The CDR3 sequence is CASSQLGLSNQPQHF. The CDR3 DNA sequence: TGCGCCAGCAGTCAATTGGGGCTTAGCAATCAGCCCCAGCATTTT.

The chain recombines TRBV7-8 with TRBJ1-2, with TRBD1 matching 11 bases. This CDR3 is built from 16 residues. The germline V gene encodes CDR1 SGHVS and CDR2 FQNEAQ. V lost 4 bases to trimming and J lost 3 bases; unmatched junction nucleotides: 7. In nucleotides, the CDR3 is TGTGCCAGCAGCTCCCAGGGGGACAGGGGGTACTATGGCTACACCTTC. Translated, it gives CASSSQGDRGYYGYTF.

The chain combines TRBV28 with TRBJ2-1; 12 positions agree with TRBD2. This CDR3 is built from 18 residues. J was trimmed by 6 bases and V by 1 base; bases with no gene match: 10. CDR1 is MDHEN, CDR2 SYDVKM, per germline. The CDR3 DNA follows: TGTGCCAGCAGTTTATCCTCACTAGCGGGAGGAAACCTCAATGAGCAGTTCTTC. It specifies CASSLSSLAGGNLNEQFF.

This clone showed up just a few times. This chain joins TRBV29-1 and TRBJ2-1; 12 bases align to TRBD2. V lost 3 bases to trimming and J lost 9 bases; unmatched junction nucleotides: 6. This CDR3 region has 14 residues. Germline loops: CDR1 SQVTM, CDR2 ANQGSEA. The CDR3 DNA reads TGCAGCGTTGATCGCCTAGCGGGAGGGACTGAGCAGTTCTTC. As protein: CSVDRLAGGTEQFF.

The V and J genes are TRBV7-3 and TRBJ2-1; 11 bases fit TRBD2. The CDR3 totals 15 residues. Trimming removed 2 bases from V and 4 bases from J; junction bases left unmatched: 1. Germline CDR1 reads SGHTA; CDR2 reads FQGTGA. Here the CDR3 reads CASSLLAGGYNEQFF. The CDR3 bases are TGTGCCAGCAGCTTATTAGCGGGAGGGTACAATGAGCAGTTCTTC. Looking up the rest from reference TRBV7-3 and TRBJ2-1 gives the full variable domain: GAGVSQTPSNKVTEKGKYVELRCDPISGHTALYWYRQSLGQGPEFLIYFQGTGAADDSGLPNDRFFAVRPEGSVSTLKIQRTERGDSAVYLCASSLLAGGYNEQFFGPGTRLTVL.

This chain connects TRBV18 to TRBJ1-3; D may be TRBD1 (5 bases). Germline V gene sequence: CDR1 KGHSH, CDR2 LQKENI. The CDR3 runs to 17 residues. The V gene lost 2 bases and the J gene lost 0 bases, with 14 bases spanning the gap. CDR3 protein: CASSPEPGRFSGNTIYF. The DNA of the CDR3 is TGTGCCAGCTCACCAGAACCAGGGAGATTCTCTGGAAACACCATATATTTT.

Remarks on this clone: One end of the junction fails to match germline, which may point to a read error. The gene calls are TRBV29-1 and TRBJ1-4, with D hard to call. This CDR3 has 14 residues. Germline CDR1 and CDR2: SQVTM and ANQGSEA. CDR3 sequence: CSVDGSGGNEKLFF. CDR3 bases: TGCAGCGTTGATGGTTCAGGCGGTAATGAAAAACTGTTCTTT. Drawing the rest from reference TRBV29-1 and TRBJ1-4, the complete variable domain is SAVISQKPSRDICQRGTSLTIQCQVDSQVTMMFWYRQQPGQSLTLIATANQGSEATYESGFVIDKFPISRPNLTFSTLTVSNMSPEDSSIYLCSVDGSGGNEKLFFGSGTQLSVL.

The chain carries TRBV28 and TRBJ2-6; 7 bases map to TRBD1. This CDR3 region has 18 residues. Germline CDR1 is MDHEN and CDR2 is SYDVKM. V lost 6 bases to trimming and J lost 4 bases; unmatched junction nucleotides: 15. Here the CDR3 reads CASRPRQGTTLGANVLTF. Here the CDR3 DNA reads TGTGCCAGCAGACCCCGACAGGGAACGACTCTGGGGGCCAACGTCCTGACTTTC.